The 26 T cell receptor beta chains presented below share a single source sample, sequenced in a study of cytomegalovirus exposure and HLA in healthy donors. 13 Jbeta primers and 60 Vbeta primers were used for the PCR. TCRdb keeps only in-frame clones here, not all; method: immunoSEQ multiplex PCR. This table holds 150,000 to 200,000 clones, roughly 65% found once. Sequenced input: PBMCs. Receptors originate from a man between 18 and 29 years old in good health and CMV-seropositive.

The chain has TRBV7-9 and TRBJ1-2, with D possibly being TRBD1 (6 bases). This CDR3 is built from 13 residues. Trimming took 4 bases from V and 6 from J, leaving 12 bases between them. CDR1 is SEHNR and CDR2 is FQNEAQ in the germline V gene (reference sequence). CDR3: CASSSGDIDGYTF. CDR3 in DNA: TGTGCCAGCAGCTCCGGGGACATCGATGGCTACACCTTC.

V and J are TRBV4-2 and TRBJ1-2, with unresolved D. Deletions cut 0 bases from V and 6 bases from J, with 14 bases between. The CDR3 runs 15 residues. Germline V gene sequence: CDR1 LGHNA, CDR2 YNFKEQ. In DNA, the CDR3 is TGTGCCAGCAGCCAAGACCCCGGAGGGCTGAATGGCTACACCTTC. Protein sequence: CASSQDPGGLNGYTF.

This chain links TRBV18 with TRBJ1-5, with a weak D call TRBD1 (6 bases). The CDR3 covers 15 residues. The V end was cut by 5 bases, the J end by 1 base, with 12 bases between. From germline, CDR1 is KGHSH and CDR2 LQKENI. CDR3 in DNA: TGTGCCAGCTCAGGGTCACAGGGAAGCAATCAGCCCCAGCATTTT. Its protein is CASSGSQGSNQPQHF.

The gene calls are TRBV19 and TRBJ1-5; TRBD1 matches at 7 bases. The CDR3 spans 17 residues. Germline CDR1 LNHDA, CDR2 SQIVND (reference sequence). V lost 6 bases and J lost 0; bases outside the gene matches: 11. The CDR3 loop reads CASRKNRDSNSNQPQHF. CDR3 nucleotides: TGTGCCAGTAGAAAAAACAGGGACAGTAATAGCAATCAGCCCCAGCATTTT.

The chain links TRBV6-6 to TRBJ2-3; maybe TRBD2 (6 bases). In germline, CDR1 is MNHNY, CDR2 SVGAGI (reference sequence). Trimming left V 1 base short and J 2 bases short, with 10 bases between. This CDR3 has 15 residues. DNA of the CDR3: TGTGCCAGCAGTTACTGGGGCGGGGACACAGATACGCAGTATTTT. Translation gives CASSYWGGDTDTQYF.

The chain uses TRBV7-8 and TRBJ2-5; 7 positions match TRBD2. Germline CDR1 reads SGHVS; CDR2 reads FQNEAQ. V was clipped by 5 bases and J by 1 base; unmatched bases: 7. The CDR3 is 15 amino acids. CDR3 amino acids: CASSHSSGFQETQYF. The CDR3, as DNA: TGTGCCAGCAGCCACTCTAGCGGATTCCAAGAGACCCAGTACTTC.

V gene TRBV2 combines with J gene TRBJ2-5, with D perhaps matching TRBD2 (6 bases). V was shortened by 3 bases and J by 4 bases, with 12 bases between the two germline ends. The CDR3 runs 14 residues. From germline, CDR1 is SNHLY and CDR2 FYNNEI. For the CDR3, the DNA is TGTGCCAGCAGTGATCTTCGGGACTTAGAGACCCAGTACTTC. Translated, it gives CASSDLRDLETQYF. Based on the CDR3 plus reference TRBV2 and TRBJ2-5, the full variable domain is EPEVTQTPSHQVTQMGQEVILRCVPISNHLYFYWYRQILGQKVEFLVSFYNNEISEKSEIFDDQFSVERPDGSNFTLKIRSTKLEDSAMYFCASSDLRDLETQYFGPGTRLLVL.

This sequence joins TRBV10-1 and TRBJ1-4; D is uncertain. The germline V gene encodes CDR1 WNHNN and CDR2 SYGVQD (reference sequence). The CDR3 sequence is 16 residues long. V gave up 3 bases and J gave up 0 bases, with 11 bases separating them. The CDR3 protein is CASSEIQIATNEKLFF. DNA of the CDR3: TGCGCCAGCAGTGAAATACAGATTGCAACTAATGAAAAACTGTTTTTT.

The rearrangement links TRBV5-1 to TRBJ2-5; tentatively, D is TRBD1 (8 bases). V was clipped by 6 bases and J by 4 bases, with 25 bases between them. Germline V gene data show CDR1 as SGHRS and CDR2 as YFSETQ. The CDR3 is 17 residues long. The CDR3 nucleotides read TGCGCCAGCATGGCTGGCCTTACAGGGGGGGACGGAGAGACCCAGTACTTC. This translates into CASMAGLTGGDGETQYF.

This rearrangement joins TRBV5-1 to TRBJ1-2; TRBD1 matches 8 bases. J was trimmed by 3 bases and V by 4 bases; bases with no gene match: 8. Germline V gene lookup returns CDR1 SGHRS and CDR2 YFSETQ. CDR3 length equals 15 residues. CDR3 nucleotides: TGCGCCAGCAGCCAAGATAAGGGACAGGACTATGGCTACACCTTC. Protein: CASSQDKGQDYGYTF.

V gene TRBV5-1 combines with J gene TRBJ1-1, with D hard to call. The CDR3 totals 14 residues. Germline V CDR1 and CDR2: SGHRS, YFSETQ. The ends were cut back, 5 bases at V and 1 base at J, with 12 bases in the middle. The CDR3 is CASRTEGPNTEAFF. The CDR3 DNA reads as TGCGCCAGCAGAACTGAGGGTCCGAACACTGAAGCTTTCTTT.

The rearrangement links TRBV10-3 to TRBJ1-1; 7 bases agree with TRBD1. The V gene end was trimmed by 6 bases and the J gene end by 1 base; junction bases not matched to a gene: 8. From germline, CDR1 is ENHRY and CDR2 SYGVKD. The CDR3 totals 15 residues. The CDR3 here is CAIRETGTTNTEAFF. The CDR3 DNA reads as TGTGCCATCAGGGAGACAGGGACTACGAACACTGAAGCTTTCTTT.

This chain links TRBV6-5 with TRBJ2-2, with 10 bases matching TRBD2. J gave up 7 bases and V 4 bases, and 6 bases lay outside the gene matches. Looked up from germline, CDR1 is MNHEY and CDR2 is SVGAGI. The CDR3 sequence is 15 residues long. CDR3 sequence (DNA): TGTGCCAGCAGTTCCCTAGCGGGAGCGGGCGGGGAGCTGTTTTTT. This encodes CASSSLAGAGGELFF.

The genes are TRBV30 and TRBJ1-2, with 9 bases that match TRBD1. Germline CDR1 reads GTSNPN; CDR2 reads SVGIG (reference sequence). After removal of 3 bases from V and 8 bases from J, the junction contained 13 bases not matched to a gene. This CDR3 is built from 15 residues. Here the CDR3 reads CAWSAPGTGSQGYTF. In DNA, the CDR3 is TGTGCCTGGAGCGCACCCGGGACAGGGTCGCAGGGCTACACCTTC.

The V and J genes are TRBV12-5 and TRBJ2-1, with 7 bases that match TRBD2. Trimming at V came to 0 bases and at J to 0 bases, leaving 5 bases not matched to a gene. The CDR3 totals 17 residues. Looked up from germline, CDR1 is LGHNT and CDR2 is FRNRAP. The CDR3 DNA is TGTGCTAGTGGTTTGGTAACTAGCGCGTCCTCCTACAATGAGCAGTTCTTC. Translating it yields CASGLVTSASSYNEQFF.

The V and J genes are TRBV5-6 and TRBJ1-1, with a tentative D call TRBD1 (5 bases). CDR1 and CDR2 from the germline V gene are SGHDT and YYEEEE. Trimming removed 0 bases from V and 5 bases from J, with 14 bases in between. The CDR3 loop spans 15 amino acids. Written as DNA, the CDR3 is TGTGCCAGCAGCTTGGATCAGGGTTTGTGGACTGAAGCTTTCTTT. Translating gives CASSLDQGLWTEAFF. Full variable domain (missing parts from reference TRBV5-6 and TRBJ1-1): DAGVTQSPTHLIKTRGQQVTLRCSPKSGHDTVSWYQQALGQGPQFIFQYYEEEERQRGNFPDRFSGHQFPNYSSELNVNALLLGDSALYLCASSLDQGLWTEAFFGQGTRLTVV.

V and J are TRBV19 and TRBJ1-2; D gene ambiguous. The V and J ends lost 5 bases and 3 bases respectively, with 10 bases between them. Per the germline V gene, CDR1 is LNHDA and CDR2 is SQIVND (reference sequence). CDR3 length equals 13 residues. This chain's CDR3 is CASSVQAYYGYTF. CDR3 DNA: TGTGCCAGTAGTGTCCAGGCATACTATGGCTACACCTTC.

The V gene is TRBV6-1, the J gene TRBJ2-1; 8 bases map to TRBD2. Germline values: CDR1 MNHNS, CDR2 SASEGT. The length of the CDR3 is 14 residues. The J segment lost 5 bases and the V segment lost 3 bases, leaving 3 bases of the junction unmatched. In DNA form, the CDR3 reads TGTGCCAGCAGTGATGTTAGCGGGGACAATGAGCAGTTCTTC. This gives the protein CASSDVSGDNEQFF.

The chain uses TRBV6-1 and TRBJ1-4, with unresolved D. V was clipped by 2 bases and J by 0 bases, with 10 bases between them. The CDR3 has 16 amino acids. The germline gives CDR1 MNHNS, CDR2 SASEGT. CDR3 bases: TGTGCCAGCAGTGAATCCGGGGTTGCAACTAATGAAAAACTGTTTTTT. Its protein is CASSESGVATNEKLFF.

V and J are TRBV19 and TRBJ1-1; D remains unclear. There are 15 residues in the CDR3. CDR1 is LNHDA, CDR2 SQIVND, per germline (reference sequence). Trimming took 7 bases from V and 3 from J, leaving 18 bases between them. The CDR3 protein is CASIWSGRPDTEAFF. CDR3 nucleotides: TGTGCCAGTATTTGGTCGGGGAGGCCGGACACTGAAGCTTTCTTT.

The CDR3 nucleotides read TGTGCCAGCAGCCTTGAGCGGGGGGCACCTCAAGAGACCCAGTACTTC. This codes for CASSLERGAPQETQYF. The chain employs TRBV28 and TRBJ2-5; TRBD2 agrees at 9 bases. Trimming cost V 6 bases and J 2 bases; bases outside gene matches: 10. Germline loops: CDR1 MDHEN, CDR2 SYDVKM. The CDR3 has 16 amino acids.

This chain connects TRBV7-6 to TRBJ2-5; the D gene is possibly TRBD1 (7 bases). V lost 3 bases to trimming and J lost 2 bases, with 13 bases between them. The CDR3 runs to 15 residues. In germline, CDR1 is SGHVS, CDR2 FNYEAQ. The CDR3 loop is CASSLEGQLQETQYF. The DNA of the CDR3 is TGTGCCAGCAGCTTGGAGGGACAGTTACAAGAGACCCAGTACTTC.

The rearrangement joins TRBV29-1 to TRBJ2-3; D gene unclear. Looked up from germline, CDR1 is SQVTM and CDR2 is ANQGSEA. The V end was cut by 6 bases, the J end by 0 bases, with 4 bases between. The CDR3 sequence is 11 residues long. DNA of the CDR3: TGCAGCGTCAAAAGCACAGATACGCAGTATTTT. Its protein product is CSVKSTDTQYF.

The CDR3 loop is CASSEVRISGYTF. The CDR3, as DNA: TGTGCCAGCAGTGAGGTCAGAATAAGTGGCTACACCTTC. This chain links TRBV6-1 with TRBJ1-2; the D is unclear. The length of the CDR3 is 13 residues. CDR1 is MNHNS, CDR2 SASEGT, per germline. Between the trimmed V and J ends, which lost 3 bases and 7 bases, there was a span of 12 bases.

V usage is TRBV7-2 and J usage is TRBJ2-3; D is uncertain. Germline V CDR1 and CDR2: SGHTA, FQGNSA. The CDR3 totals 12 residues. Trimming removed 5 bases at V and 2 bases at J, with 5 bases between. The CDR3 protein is CASSSYTDTQYF. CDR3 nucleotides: TGTGCCAGCAGCAGCTACACAGATACGCAGTATTTT.

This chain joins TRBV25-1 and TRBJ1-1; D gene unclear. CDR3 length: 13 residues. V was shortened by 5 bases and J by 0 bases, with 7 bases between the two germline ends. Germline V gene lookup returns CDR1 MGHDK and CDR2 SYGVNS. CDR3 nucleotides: TGTGCCAGCAGTCGAGTGATGAACACTGAAGCTTTCTTT. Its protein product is CASSRVMNTEAFF.